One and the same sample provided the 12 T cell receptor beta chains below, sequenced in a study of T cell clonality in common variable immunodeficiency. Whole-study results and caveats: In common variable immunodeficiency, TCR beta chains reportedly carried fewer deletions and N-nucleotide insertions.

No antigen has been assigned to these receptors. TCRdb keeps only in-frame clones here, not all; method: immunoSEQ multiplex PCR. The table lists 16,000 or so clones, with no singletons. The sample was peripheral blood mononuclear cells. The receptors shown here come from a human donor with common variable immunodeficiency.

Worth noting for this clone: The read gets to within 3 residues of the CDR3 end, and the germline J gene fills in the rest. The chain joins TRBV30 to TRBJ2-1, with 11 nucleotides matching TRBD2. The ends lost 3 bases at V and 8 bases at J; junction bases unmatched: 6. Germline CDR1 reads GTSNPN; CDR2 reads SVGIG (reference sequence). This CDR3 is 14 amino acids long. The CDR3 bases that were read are TGTGCCTGGAGAGGGACTAGCGGTCCCTATGAG. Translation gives CAWRGTSGPYE. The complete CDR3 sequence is CAWRGTSGPYEQFF.

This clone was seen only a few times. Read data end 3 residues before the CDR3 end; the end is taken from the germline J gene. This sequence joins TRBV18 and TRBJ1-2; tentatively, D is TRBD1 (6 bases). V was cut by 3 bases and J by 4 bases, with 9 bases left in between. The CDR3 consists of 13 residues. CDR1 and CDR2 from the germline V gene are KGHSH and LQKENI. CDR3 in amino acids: CASSPGQSYGYTF. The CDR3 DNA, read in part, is TGTGCCAGCTCACCCGGACAGAGCTATGGC.

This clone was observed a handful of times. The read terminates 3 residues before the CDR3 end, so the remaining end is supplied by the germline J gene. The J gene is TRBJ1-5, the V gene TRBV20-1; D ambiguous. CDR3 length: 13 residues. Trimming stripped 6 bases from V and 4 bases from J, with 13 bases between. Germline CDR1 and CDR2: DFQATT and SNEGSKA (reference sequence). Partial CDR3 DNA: TGCAGTGCAAAGGGCCTTCGGAATCAGCCC. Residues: CSAKGLRNQP. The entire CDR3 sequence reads CSAKGLRNQPQHF.

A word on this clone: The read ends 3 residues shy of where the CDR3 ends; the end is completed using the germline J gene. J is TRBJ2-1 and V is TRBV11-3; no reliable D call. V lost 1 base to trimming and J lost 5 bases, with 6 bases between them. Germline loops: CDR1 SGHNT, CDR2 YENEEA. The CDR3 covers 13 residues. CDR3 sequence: CASSLGRNNEQFF. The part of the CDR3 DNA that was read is TGTGCCAGCAGCTTAGGCAGGAACAATGAG.

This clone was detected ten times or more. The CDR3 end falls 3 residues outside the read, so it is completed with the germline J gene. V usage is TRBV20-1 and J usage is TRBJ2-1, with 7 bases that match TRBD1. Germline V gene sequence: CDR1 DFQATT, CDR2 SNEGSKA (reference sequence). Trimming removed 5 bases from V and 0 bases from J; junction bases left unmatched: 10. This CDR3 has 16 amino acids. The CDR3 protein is CSADDREHSSYNEQFF. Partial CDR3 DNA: TGCAGTGCTGACGACAGGGAGCACAGCTCCTACAATGAG.

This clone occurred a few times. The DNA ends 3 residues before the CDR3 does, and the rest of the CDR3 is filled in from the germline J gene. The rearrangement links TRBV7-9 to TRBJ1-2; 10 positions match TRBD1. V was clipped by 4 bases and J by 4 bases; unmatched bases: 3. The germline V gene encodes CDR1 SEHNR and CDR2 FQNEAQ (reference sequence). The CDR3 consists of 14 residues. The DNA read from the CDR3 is TGTGCCAGCAGCTATAGGGACAGGGGCTATGGC. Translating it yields CASSYRDRGYG. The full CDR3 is CASSYRDRGYGYTF.

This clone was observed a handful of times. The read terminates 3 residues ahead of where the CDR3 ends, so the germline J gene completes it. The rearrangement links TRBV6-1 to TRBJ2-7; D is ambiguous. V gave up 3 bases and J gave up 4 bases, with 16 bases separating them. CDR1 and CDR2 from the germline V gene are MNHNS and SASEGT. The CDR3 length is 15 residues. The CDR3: CASSEKTDPFYEQYF. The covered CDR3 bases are TGTGCCAGCAGTGAGAAGACTGATCCCTTTTACGAG.

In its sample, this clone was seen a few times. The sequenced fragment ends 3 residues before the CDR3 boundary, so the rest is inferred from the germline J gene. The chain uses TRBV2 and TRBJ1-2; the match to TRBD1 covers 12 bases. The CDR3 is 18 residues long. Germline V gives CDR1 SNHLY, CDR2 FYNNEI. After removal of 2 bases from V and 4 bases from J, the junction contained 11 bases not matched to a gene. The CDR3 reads CASSEPGTGGADVYGYTF. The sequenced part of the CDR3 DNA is TGTGCCAGCAGTGAACCCGGGACAGGGGGCGCAGATGTCTATGGC. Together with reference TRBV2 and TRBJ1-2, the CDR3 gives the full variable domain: EPEVTQTPSHQVTQMGQEVILRCVPISNHLYFYWYRQILGQKVEFLVSFYNNEISEKSEIFDDQFSVERPDGSNFTLKIRSTKLEDSAMYFCASSEPGTGGADVYGYTFGSGTRLTVV.

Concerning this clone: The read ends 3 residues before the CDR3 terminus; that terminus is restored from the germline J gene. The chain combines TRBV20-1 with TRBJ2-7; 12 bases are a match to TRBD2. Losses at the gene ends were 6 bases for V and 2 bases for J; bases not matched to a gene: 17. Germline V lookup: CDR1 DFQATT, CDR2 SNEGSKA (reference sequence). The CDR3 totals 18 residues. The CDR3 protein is CSADGPRMTSGGTYEQYF. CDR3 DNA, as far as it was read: TGCAGTGCCGACGGACCCCGAATGACTAGCGGGGGAACCTACGAG.

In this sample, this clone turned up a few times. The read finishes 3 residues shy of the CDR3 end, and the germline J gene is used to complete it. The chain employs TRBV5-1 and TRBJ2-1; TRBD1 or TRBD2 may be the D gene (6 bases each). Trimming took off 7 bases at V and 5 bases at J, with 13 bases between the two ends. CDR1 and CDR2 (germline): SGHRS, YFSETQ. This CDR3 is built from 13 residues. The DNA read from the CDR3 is TGCGCCAGCGGGGGCGGGAACAACAATGAG. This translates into CASGGGNNNE. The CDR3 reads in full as CASGGGNNNEQFF.

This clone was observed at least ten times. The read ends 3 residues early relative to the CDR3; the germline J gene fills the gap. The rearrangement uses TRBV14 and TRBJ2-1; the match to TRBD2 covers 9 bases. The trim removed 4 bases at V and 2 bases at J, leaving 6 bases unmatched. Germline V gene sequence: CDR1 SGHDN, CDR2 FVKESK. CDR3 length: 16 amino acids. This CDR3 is CASSPHSGGTYNEQFF. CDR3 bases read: TGTGCCAGCAGCCCACATAGCGGGGGCACCTACAATGAG.

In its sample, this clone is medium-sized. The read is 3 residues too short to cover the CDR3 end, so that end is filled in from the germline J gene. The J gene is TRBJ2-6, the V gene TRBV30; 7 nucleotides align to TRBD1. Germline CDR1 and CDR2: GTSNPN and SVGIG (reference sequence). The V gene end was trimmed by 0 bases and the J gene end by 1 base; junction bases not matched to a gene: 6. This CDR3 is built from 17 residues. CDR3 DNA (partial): TGTGCCTGGAGTGTTGACAGGGTTGTTTCTGGGGCCAACGTC. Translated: CAWSVDRVVSGANV. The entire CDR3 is CAWSVDRVVSGANVLTF.